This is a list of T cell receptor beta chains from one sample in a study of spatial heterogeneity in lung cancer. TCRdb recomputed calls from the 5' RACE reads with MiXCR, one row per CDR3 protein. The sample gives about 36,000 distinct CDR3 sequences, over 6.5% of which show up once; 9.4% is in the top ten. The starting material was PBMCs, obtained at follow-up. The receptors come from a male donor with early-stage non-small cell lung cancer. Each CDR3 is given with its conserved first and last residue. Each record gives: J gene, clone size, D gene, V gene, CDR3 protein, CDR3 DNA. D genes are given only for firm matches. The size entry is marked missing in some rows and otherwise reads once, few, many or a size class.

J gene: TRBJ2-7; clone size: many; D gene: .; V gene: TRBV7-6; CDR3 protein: CASSLAGPYEQYF; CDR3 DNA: TGTGCCAGCAGCTTAGCAGGGCCCTACGAGCAGTACTTC
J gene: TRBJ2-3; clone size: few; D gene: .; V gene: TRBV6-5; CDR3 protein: CASIEGNTDTQYF; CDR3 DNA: TGTGCCAGCATTGAGGGTAACACAGATACGCAGTATTTT
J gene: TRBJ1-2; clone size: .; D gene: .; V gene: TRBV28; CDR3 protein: CASNPQGYGYTF; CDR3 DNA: TGTGCCAGCAACCCACAGGGTTATGGCTACACCTTC
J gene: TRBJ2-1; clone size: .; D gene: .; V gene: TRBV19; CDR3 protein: CASSIGGSGYNEQFF; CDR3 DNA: TGTGCCAGTAGTATAGGTGGGAGTGGATACAATGAGCAGTTCTTC
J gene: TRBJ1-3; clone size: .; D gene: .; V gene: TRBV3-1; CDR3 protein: CASSPPDSGNTIYF; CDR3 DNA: TGTGCCAGCAGCCCGCCTGACTCTGGAAACACCATATATTTT
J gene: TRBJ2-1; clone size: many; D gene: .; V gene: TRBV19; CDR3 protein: CASRRDWGEQFF; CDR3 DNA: TGTGCCAGTAGAAGGGACTGGGGGGAGCAGTTCTTC
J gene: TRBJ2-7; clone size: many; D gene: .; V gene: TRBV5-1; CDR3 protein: CASSFEGGPDTYEQYF; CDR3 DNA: TGCGCCAGCAGCTTTGAAGGAGGGCCAGATACCTACGAGCAGTACTTC
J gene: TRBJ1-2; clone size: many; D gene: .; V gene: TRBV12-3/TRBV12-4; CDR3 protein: CASSTARGVRDGYTF; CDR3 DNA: TGTGCCAGCAGCACCGCACGTGGGGTGCGGGACGGCTACACCTTC
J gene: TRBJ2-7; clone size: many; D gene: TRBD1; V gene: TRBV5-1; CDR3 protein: CASSYSTGDYEQYF; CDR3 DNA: TGCGCCAGCAGCTATTCGACAGGGGATTACGAGCAGTACTTC
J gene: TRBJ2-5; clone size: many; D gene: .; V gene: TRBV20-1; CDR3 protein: CSAPVQKETQYF; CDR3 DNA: TGCAGTGCTCCAGTGCAAAAAGAGACCCAGTACTTC
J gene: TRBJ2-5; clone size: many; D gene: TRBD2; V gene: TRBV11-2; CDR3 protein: CASSYNPSGEGETQYF; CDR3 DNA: TGTGCCAGCAGCTATAACCCTAGCGGGGAAGGAGAGACCCAGTACTTC
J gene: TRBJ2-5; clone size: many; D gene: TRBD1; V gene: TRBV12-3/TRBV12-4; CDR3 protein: CASSRQGPQETQYF; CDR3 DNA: TGTGCCAGCAGTCGACAGGGACCGCAAGAGACCCAGTACTTC
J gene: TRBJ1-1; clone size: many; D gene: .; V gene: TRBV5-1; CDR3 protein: CASSFSLMNTEAFF; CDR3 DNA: TGCGCCAGCAGCTTCAGTCTAATGAACACTGAAGCTTTCTTT
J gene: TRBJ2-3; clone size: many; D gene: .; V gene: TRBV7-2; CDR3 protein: CASSLFSRASTDTQYF; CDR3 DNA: TGTGCCAGCAGCTTATTTTCCAGGGCCAGCACAGATACGCAGTATTTT
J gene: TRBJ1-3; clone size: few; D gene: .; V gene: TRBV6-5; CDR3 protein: CASSYSTSDDHLGNTIYF; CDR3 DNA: TGTGCCAGCAGTTACTCGACGTCGGACGACCATCTGGGAAACACCATATATTTT
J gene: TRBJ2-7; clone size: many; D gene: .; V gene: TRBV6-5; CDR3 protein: CASSSTTDYEQYF; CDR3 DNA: TGTGCCAGCAGTTCCACGACAGATTACGAGCAGTACTTC
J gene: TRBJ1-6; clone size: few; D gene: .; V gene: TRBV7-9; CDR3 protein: CASSPPPWDSPLHF; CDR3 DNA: TGTGCCAGCAGCCCCCCTCCGTGGGATTCACCCCTCCACTTT
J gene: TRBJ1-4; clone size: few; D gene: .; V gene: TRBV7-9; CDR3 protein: CASSEAGEVEKLFF; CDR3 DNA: TGTGCCAGCTCGGAGGCAGGGGAGGTTGAAAAACTGTTTTTT
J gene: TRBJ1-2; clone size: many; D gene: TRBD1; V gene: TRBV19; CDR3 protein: CASSAETGAYGYTF; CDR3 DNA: TGTGCCAGTAGTGCAGAGACAGGGGCCTATGGCTACACCTTC
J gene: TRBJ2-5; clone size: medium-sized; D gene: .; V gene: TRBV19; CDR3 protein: CASGSGGPETQYF; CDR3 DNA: TGTGCCAGTGGCAGTGGGGGTCCAGAGACCCAGTACTTC
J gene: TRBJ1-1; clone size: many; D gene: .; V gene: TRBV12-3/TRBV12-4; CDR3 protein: CASSFYGNTEAFF; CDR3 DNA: TGTGCCAGCAGTTTTTACGGGAACACTGAAGCTTTCTTT
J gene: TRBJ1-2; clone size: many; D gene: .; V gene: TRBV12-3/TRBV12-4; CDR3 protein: CASSRTTGAIYGYTF; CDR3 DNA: TGTGCCAGCAGTCGAACCACCGGGGCCATTTATGGCTACACCTTC
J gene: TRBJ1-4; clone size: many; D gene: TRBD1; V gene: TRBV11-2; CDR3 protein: CASSADRASEKLFF; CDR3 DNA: TGTGCCAGCAGCGCGGACAGGGCTAGTGAAAAACTGTTTTTT
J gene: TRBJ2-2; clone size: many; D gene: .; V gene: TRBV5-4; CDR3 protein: CASAGGFGGELFF; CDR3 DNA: TGTGCCAGCGCAGGAGGGTTCGGGGGGGAGCTGTTTTTT
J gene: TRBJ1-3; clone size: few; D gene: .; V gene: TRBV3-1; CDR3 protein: CASSQERRRVSGNTIYF; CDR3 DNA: TGTGCCAGCAGCCAAGAAAGGCGCAGGGTGTCTGGAAACACCATATATTTT
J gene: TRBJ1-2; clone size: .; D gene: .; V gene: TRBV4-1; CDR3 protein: CDSSHPSQGPGGYTF; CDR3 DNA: TGCGACAGCAGCCACCCCTCTCAGGGCCCAGGGGGCTACACCTTC
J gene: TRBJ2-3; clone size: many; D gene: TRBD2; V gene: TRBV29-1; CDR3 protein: CSVEGPEGLAVSTDTQYF; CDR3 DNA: TGCAGCGTTGAAGGTCCGGAAGGACTAGCGGTTAGCACAGATACGCAGTATTTT
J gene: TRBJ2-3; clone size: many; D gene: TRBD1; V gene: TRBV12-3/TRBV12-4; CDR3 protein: CAISMGQSTDTQYF; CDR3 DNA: TGTGCCATCAGCATGGGACAGAGCACAGATACGCAGTATTTT
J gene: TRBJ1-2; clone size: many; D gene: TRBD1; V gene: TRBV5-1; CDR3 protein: CASSLEGQEYGYTF; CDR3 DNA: TGCGCCAGCAGCTTGGAGGGACAGGAGTATGGCTACACCTTC
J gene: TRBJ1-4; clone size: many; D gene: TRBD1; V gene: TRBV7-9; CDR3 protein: CASSPRTGGNEKLFF; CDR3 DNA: TGTGCCAGCAGCCCCCGGACAGGGGGGAATGAAAAACTGTTTTTT
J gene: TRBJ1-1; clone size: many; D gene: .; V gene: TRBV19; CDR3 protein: CASSDGQLMNTEAFF; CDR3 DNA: TGTGCCAGTAGCGACGGACAGTTAATGAACACTGAAGCTTTCTTT
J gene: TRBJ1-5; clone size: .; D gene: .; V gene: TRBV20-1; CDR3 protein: CSARDPSANQPQHF; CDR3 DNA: TGCAGTGCTAGAGATCCGTCGGCCAATCAGCCCCAGCATTTT
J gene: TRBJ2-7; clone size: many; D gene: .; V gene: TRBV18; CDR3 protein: CASSPDTRQDEQYF; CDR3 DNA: TGTGCCAGCTCACCCGATACGAGACAGGACGAGCAGTACTTC
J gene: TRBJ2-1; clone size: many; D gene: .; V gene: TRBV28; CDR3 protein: CASGGLHSINEQFF; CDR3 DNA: TGTGCCAGCGGAGGACTCCACAGCATCAATGAGCAGTTCTTC
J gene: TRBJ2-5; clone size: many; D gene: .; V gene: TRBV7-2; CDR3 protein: CASSLRGPSGETQYF; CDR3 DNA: TGTGCCAGCAGCCTCCGGGGGCCCTCGGGAGAGACCCAGTACTTC
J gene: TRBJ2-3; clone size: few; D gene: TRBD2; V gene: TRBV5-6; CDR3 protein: CASSPPASGGRGDTQYF; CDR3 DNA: TGTGCCAGCAGCCCCCCCGCTAGCGGGGGGAGGGGAGATACGCAGTATTTT
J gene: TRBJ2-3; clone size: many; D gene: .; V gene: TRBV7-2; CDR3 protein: CASSLQGISTDTQYF; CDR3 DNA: TGTGCCAGCAGCTTACAGGGCATTAGCACAGATACGCAGTATTTT
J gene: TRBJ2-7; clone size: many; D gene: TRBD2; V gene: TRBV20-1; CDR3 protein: CSARRELSYEQYF; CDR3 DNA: TGCAGTGCTAGGCGGGAGCTTTCCTACGAGCAGTACTTC
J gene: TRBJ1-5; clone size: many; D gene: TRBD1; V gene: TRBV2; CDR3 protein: CASSKRQGSNQPQHF; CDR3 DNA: TGTGCCAGCAGCAAACGACAGGGTTCAAATCAGCCCCAGCATTTT
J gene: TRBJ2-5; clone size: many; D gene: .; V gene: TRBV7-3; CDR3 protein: CASSLTQGETQYF; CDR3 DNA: TGTGCCAGCAGCTTAACACAGGGAGAGACCCAGTACTTC
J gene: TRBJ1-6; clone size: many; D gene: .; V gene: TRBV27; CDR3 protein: CASSTLGHSVVSPLHF; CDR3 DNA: TGTGCCAGCAGTACATTGGGACATTCGGTAGTCTCACCCCTCCACTTT
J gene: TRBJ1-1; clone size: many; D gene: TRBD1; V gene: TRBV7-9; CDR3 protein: CASSQGTGVAFF; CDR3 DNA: TGTGCCAGCAGCCAAGGGACAGGGGTAGCTTTCTTT
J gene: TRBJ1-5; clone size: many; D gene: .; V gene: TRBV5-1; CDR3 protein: CASSLSGEGNQPQHF; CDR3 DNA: TGCGCCAGCAGCTTGAGCGGGGAGGGCAATCAGCCCCAGCATTTT